A selection of T cell receptor beta chains follows, all from one sample in a study of OX40 agonist ivuxolimab in advanced cancers. Sequencing used immunoSEQ multiplex PCR; TCRdb keeps in-frame clones, though not all of them. The sample consists of approximately 80,000 clones, 91% of them appearing once. The sample in question was CD4+ or CD8+ T cells sorted from blood, obtained in a trial of the OX40 agonist ivuxolimab. Receptors originate from an adult with an advanced solid tumor such as melanoma, head and neck, liver or kidney cancer. Each CDR3 is given with its conserved first and last residue. Size is stated for part of the rows, as once, few or many counts, or as a class when the clone is expanded.

j_call clone_size v_call cdr3_aa
NA NA TRBV27 CASSLIFYEQYF
TRBJ2-1 NA TRBV20-1 CSAKFNEQFF
TRBJ2-3 NA TRBV10-3 CAISEPRSDTQYF
TRBJ1-6 NA TRBV9 CASSVAGGGYNSPLHF
TRBJ1-4 NA TRBV27 CASSPRVTTNEKLFF
TRBJ2-5 NA TRBV19 CASSTLPRDRGYQETQYF
TRBJ2-3 once TRBV18 CASSPPVGAGGLTQYF
TRBJ2-2 NA TRBV4-2 CASSQTADLRELFF
NA NA TRBV27 CASSRRGTSGSYEQYF
TRBJ2-5 NA TRBV5-1 CASSLGQYQETQYF
TRBJ2-7 NA TRBV6-6 CASSFTLAGNGYEQYF
TRBJ1-2 NA TRBV30 CAWSVARGSYGYTF